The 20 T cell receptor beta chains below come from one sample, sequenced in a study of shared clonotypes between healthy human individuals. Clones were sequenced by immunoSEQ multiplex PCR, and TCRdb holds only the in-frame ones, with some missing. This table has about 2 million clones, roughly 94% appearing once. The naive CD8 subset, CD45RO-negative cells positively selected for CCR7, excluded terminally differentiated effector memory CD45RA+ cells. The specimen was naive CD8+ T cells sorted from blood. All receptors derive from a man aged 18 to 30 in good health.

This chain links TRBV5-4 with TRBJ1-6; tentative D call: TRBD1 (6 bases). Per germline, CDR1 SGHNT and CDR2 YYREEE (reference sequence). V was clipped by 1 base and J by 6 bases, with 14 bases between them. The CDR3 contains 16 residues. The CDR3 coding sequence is TGTGCCAGCAGCTTGTCGTCAGGGGCGTCTAATTCACCCCTCCACTTT. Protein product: CASSLSSGASNSPLHF.

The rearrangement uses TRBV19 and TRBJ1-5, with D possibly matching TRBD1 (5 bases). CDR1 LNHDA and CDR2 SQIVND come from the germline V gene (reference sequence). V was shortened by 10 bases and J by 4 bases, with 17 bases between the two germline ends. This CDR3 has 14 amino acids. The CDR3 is CATQRGGVNQPQHF. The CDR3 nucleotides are TGTGCCACCCAAAGGGGCGGGGTTAATCAGCCCCAGCATTTT.

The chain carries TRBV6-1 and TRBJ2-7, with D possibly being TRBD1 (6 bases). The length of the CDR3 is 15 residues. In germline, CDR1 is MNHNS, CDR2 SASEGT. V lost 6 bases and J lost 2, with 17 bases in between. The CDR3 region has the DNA TGTGCCAGCAGGGATAGCCGGGACAACACCTACGAGCAGTACTTC. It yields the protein CASRDSRDNTYEQYF.

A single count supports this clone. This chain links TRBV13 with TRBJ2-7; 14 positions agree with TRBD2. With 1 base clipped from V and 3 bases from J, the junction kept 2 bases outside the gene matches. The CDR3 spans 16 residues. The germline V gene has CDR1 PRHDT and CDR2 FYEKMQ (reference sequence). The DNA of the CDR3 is TGTGCCAGCAGCTTAGCGACTAGCGGGAGGGTCTACGAGCAGTACTTC. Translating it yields CASSLATSGRVYEQYF.

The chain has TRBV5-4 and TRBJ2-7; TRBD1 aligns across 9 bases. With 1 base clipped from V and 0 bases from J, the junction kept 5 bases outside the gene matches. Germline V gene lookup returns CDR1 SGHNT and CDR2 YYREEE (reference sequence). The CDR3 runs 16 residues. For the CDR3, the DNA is TGTGCCAGCAGCTTGTCAGGACAGGGGATCTCCTACGAGCAGTACTTC. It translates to CASSLSGQGISYEQYF.

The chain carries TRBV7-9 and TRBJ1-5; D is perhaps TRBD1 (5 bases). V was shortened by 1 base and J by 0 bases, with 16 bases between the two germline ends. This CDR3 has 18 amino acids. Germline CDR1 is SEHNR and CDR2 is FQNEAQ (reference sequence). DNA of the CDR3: TGTGCCAGCAGCTTAGGGAAAGGGACGTCGGATAGCAATCAGCCCCAGCATTTT. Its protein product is CASSLGKGTSDSNQPQHF.

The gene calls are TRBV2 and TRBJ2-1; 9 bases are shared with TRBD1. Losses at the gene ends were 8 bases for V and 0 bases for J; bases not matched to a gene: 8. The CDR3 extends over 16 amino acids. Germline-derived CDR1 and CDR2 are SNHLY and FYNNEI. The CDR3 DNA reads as TGTGCCAGCGGGGCGACAGGGGGATTCTCCTACAATGAGCAGTTCTTC. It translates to CASGATGGFSYNEQFF.

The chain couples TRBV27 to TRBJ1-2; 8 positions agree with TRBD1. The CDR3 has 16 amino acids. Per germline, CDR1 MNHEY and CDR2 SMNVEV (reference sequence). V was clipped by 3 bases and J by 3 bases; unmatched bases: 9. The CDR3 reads CASSLIGQGEYYGYTF. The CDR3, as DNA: TGTGCCAGCAGTTTGATTGGACAGGGAGAGTACTATGGCTACACCTTC.

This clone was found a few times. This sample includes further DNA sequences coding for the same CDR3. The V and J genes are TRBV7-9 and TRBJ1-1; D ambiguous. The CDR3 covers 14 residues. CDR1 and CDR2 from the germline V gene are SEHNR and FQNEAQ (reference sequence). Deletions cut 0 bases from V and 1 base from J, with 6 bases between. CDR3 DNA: TGTGCCAGCAGCTTAGCGGCCGAGAACACTGAAGCTTTCTTT. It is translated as CASSLAAENTEAFF.

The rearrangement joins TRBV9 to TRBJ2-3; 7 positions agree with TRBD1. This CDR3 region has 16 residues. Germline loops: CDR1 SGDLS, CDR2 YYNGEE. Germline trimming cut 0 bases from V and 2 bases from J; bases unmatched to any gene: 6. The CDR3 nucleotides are TGTGCCAGCAGCGTAGAGGGGGACAGTCCCACAGATACGCAGTATTTT. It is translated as CASSVEGDSPTDTQYF.

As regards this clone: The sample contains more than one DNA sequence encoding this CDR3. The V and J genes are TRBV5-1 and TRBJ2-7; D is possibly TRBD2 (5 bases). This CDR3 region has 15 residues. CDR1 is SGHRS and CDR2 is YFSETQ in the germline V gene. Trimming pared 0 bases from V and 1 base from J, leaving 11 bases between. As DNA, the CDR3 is TGCGCCAGCAGCTTGGGCTTGGCGGGTTCCTACGAGCAGTACTTC. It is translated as CASSLGLAGSYEQYF.

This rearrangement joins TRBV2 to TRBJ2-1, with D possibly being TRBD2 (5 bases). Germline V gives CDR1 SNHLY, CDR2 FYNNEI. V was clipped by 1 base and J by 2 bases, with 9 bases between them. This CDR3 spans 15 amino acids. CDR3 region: CASSEGGEPYNEQFF. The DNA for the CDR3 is TGTGCCAGCAGTGAAGGGGGAGAGCCCTACAATGAGCAGTTCTTC.

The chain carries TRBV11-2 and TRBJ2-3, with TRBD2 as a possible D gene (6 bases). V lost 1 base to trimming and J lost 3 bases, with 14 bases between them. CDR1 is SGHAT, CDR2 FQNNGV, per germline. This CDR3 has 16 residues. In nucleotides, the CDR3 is TGTGCCAGCAGCTTAGCCGAGGGACTTCCTACAGATACGCAGTATTTT. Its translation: CASSLAEGLPTDTQYF.

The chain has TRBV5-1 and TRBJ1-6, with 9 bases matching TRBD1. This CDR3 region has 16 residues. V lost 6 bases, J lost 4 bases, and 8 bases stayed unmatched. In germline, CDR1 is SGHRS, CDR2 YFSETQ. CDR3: CASTWGDREYNSPLHF. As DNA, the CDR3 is TGCGCCAGCACCTGGGGGGACAGGGAATATAATTCACCCCTCCACTTT.

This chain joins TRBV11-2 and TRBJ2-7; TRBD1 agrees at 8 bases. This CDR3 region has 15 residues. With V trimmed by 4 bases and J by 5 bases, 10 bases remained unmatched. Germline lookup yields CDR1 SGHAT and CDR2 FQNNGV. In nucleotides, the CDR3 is TGTGCCAGCAGCTCCCCGTTGACAGGGGCCCACGAGCAGTACTTC. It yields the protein CASSSPLTGAHEQYF. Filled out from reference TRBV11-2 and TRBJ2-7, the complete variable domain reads EAGVAQSPRYKIIEKRQSVAFWCNPISGHATLYWYQQILGQGPKLLIQFQNNGVVDDSQLPKDRFSAERLKGVDSTLKIQPAKLEDSAVYLCASSSPLTGAHEQYFGPGTRLTVT.

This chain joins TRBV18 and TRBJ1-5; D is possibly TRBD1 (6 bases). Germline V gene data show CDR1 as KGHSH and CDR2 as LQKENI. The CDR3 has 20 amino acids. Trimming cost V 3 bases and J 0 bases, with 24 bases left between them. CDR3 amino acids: CASSPGRGAPSYYSNQPQHF. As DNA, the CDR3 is TGTGCCAGCTCACCGGGTAGGGGGGCTCCATCCTACTATAGCAATCAGCCCCAGCATTTT.

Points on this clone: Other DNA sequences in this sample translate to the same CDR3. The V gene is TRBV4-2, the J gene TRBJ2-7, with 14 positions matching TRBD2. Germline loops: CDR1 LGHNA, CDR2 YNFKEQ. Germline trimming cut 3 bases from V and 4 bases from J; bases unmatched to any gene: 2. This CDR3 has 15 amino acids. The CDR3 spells CASSQGLAGEYEQYF. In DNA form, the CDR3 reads TGTGCCAGCAGCCAGGGACTAGCGGGAGAGTACGAGCAGTACTTC.

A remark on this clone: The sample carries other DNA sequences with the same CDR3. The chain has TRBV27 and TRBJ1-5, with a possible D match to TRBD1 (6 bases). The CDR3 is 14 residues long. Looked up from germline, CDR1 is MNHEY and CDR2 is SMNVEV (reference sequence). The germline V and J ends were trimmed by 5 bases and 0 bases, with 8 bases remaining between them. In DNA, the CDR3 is TGTGCCAGCAGTCTACAGGGTAGCAATCAGCCCCAGCATTTT. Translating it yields CASSLQGSNQPQHF.

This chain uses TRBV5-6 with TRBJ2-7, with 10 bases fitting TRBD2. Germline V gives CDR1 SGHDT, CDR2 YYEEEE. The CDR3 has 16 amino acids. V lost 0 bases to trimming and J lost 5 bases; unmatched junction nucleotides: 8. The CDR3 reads CASSLVLAGAVNEQYF. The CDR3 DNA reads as TGTGCCAGCAGCTTGGTCCTAGCGGGAGCAGTCAACGAGCAGTACTTC.

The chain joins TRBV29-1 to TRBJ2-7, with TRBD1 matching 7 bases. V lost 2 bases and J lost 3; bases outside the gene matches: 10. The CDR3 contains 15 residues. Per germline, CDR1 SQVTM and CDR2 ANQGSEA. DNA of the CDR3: TGCAGCGTTGAAAGTTCGACAGGGAAGTTCTACGAGCAGTACTTC. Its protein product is CSVESSTGKFYEQYF.